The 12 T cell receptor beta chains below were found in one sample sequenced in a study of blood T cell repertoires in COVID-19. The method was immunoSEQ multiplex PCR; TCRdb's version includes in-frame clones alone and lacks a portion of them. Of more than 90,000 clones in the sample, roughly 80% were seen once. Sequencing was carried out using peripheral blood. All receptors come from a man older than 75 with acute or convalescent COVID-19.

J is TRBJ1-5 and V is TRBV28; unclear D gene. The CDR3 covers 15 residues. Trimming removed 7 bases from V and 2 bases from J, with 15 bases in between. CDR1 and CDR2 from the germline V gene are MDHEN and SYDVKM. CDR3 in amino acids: CASILAGEGNQPQHF. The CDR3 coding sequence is TGTGCCAGCATTCTTGCGGGTGAGGGCAATCAGCCCCAGCATTTT. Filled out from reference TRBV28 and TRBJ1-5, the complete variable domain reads DVKVTQSSRYLVKRTGEKVFLECVQDMDHENMFWYRQDPGLGLRLIYFSYDVKMKEKGDIPEGYSVSREKKERFSLILESASTNQTSMYLCASILAGEGNQPQHFGDGTRLSIL.

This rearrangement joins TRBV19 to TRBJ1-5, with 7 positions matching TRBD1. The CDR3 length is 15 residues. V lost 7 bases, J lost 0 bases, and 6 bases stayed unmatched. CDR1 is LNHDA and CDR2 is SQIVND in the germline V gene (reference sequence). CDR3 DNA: TGTGCCAGTAAACTAGACAGGGCTAGCAATCAGCCCCAGCATTTT. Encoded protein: CASKLDRASNQPQHF.

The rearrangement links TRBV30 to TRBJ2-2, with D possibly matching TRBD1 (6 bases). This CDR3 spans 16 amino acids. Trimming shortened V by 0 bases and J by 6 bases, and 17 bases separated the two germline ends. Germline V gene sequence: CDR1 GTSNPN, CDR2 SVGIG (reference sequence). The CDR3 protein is CAWSVQQGRVAGELFF. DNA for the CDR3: TGTGCCTGGAGTGTACAACAGGGACGGGTAGCCGGGGAGCTGTTTTTT.

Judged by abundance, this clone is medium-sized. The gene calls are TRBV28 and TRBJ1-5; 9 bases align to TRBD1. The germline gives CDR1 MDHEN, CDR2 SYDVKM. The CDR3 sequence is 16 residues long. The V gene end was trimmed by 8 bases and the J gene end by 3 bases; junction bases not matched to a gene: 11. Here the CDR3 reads CASHETDRGVNQPQHF. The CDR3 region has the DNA TGTGCCAGCCACGAAACCGACAGGGGGGTCAATCAGCCCCAGCATTTT.

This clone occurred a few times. The CDR3 loop is CASSYSGTRHNEQFF. For the CDR3, the DNA is TGTGCCAGCAGTTACAGCGGGACTAGACACAATGAGCAGTTCTTC. The chain carries TRBV6-5 and TRBJ2-1; 8 bases map to TRBD2. Germline CDR1 reads MNHEY; CDR2 reads SVGAGI. This CDR3 has 15 amino acids. With 2 bases clipped from V and 5 bases from J, the junction kept 5 bases outside the gene matches.

CDR3 region: CASSFPRGGDGSPLHF. CDR3 DNA sequence: TGTGCCAGCAGCTTTCCCCGAGGAGGGGATGGGTCACCCCTCCACTTT. V and J are TRBV11-2 and TRBJ1-6; D may be TRBD1 (5 bases). Trimming stripped 3 bases from V and 10 bases from J, with 19 bases between. The CDR3 is 16 amino acids. Germline V lookup: CDR1 SGHAT, CDR2 FQNNGV.

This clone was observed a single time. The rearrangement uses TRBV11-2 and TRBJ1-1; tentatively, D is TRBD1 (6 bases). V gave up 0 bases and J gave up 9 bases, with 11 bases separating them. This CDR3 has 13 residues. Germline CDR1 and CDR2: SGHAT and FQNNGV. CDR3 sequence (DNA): TGTGCCAGCAGCTTAGAGAGTACAGGGCAAGCTTTCTTT. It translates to CASSLESTGQAFF.

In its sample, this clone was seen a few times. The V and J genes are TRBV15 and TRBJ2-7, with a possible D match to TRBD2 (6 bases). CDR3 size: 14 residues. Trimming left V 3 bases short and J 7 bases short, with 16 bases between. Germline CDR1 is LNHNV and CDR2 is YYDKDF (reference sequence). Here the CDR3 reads CATSREGKDEEQYF. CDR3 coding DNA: TGTGCCACCAGCAGGGAGGGAAAAGACGAGGAGCAGTACTTC.

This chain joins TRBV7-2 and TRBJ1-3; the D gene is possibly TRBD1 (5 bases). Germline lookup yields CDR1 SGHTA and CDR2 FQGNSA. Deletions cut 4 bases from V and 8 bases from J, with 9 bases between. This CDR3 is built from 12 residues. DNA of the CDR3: TGTGCCAGCAGCTCTCCGACAGACACCATATATTTT. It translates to CASSSPTDTIYF.

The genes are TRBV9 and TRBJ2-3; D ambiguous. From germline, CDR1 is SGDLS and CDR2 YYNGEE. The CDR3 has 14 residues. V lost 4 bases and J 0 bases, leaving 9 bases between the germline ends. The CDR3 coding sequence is TGTGCCAGCAGCTCCCAGGCTAGCACAGATACGCAGTATTTT. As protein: CASSSQASTDTQYF.

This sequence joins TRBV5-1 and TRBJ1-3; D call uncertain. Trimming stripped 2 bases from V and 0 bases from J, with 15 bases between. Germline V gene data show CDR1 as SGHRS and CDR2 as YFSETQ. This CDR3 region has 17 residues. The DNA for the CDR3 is TGCGCCAGCAGCTTAAAGGAGGCCCGATTCTCTGGAAACACCATATATTTT. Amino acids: CASSLKEARFSGNTIYF. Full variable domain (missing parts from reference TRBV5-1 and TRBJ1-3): KAGVTQTPRYLIKTRGQQVTLSCSPISGHRSVSWYQQTPGQGLQFLFEYFSETQRNKGNFPGRFSGRQFSNSRSEMNVSTLELGDSALYLCASSLKEARFSGNTIYFGEGSWLTVV.

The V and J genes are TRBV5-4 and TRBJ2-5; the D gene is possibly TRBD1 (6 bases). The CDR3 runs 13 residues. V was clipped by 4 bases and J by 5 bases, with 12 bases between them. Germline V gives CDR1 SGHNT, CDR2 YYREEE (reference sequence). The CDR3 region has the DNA TGTGCCAGCAGCCGGGACACACGGGAGACCCAGTACTTC. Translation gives CASSRDTRETQYF. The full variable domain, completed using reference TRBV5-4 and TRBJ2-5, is ETGVTQSPTHLIKTRGQQVTLRCSSQSGHNTVSWYQQALGQGPQFIFQYYREEENGRGNFPPRFSGLQFPNYSSELNVNALELDDSALYLCASSRDTRETQYFGPGTRLLVL.